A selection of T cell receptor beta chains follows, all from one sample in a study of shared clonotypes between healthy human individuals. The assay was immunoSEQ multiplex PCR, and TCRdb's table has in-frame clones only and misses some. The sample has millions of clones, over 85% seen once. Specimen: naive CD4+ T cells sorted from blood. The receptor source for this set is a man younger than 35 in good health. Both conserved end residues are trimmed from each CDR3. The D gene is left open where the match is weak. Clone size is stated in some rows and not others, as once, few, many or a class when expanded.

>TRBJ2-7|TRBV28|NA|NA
ASSPGQSYEQY
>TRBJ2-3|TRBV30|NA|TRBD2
AWSVAGGTDTQY
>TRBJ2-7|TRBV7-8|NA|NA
ASSLEGKQY
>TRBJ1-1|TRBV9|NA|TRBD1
ASSESGQVRKNTEAF
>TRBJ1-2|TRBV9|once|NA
ASSVAPNYGYT
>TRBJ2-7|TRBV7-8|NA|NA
ASSLVTSLSEQY
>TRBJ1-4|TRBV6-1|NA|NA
ASSEEGGRLEKLF
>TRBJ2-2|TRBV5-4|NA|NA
ASSSTDGELF
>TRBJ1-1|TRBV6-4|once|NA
ASSDSGGGNTEAF
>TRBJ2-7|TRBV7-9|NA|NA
ASSHYSGGGSYEQY
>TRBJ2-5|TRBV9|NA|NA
ASSVVGSPRETQY
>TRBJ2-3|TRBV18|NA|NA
ASSPRPSGGTDTQY
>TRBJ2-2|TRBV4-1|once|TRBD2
ASSHPGRGNGELF
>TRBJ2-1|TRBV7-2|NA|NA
ASRRTLSSYNEQF
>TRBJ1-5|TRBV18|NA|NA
ASSPIAVGGQPQH
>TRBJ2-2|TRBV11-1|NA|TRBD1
ASSQTGIGNTGELF
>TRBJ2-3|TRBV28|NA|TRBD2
ASSRTSGGTSTDTQY
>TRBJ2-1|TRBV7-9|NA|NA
ASSVQGDEQF
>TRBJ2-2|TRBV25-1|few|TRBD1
ASSATGVTGELF
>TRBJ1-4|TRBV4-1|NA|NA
ASSQEVATTTNEKLF
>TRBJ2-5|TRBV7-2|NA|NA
ASSLWGAETQY
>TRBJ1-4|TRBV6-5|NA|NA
ASSYARGGEKLF
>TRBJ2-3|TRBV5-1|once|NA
ASSVAISGRTDTQY
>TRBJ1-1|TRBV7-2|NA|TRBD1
ASSLTGGWTEAF
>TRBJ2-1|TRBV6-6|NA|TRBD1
ASSYRTGGFYNEQF
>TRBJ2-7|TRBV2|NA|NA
ASSALGGSQTTKQY
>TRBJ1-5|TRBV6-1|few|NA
ASSTESNQPQH
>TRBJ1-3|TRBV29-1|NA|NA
SVESGGTGNTIY
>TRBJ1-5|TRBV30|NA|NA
AWSIGGDQPQH
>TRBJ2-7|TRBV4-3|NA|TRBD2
ASSQDMGRAD
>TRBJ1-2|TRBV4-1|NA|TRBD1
ASSQPGTDYGYT
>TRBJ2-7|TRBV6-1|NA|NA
ASSSEGGRYEQY
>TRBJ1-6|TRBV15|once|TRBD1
ATSRDRTGVVSPLH
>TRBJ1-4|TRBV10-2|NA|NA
ASSRQTNEKLF
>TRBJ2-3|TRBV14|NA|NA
ASSPFLSKPGDTQY
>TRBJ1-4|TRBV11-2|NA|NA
ASSLGTGKKLF
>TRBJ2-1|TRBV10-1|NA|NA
ASSEKGGGPGAYNEQF
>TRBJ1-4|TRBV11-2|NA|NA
ASSSTVEKLF
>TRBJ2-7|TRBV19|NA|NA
APRSYEQY
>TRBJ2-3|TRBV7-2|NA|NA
ASSLAYGPGTDTQY
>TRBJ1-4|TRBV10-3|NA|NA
AISASRGANEKLF
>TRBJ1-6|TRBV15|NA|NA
ATSRVREPNSPLH
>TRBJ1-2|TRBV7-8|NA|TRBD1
ASSAGQTYGYT
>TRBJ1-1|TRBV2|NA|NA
ASRTDGPNTEAF
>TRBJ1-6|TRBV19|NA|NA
ASSPSSYNSPLH
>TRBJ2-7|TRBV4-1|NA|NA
ASSLSSGYEQY
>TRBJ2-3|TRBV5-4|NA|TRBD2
ASSLGTSGVDTQY
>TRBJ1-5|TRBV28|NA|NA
ASSLQGNSNQPQH
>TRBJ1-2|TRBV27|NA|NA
ASSLWQGGVSSYT
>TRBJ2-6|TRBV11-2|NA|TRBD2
ASRSGRATSGANVLT
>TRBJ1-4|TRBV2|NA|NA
ASTEGSRTDEKLF
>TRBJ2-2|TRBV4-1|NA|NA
ASSQDTALWGGELF
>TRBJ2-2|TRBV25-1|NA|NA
ASSPRDLGELF
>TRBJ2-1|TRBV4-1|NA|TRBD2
ASSRGLADRDEQF
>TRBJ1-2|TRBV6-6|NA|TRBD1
AIGGQTYGYT